This TCR beta chain stems from a study of OX40 agonist ivuxolimab in advanced cancers. Study in general: Partial responses were achieved by three patients: one hepatocellular carcinoma, two cutaneous melanoma.

A word on this clone: Antigen specificity is unknown.

From germline, CDR1 is MNHEY and CDR2 SVGAGI. The length of the CDR3 is 16 residues. Trimming left V 0 bases short and J 5 bases short, with 13 bases between. Samples were taken at baseline and on day 1 of cycles 4 and 7. Here immunoSEQ multiplex PCR was the method, and the copy in TCRdb shows in-frame clones only, minus some. The data hold around 10,000 clones, with 70% to 85% observed a single time. Whole-study results and caveats: There were, on average, more expanded clones in CD8+ T cells than in CD4+.

The sample here was CD4+ or CD8+ T cells sorted from blood, taken in a trial of the OX40 agonist ivuxolimab. The clonotype comes from an adult with an advanced solid tumor such as melanoma, head and neck, liver or kidney cancer. This chain connects TRBV6-5 to TRBJ1-4; possible D gene TRBD1, 5 bases. The CDR3 protein is CASSYSHPGVNEKLFF. CDR3 bases: TGTGCCAGCAGTTACTCCCACCCGGGGGTGAATGAAAAACTGTTTTTT.